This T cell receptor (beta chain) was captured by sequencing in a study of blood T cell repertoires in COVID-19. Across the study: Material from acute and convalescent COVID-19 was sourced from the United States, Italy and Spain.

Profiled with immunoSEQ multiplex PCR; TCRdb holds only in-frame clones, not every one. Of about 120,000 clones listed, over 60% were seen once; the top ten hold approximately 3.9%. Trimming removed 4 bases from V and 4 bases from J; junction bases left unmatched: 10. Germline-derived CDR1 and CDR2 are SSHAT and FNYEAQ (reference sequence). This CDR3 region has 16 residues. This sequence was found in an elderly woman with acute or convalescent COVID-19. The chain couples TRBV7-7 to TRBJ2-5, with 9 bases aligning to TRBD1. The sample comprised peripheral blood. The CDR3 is CASSSIPPGQGETQYF. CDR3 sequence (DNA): TGTGCCAGCAGCTCCATACCCCCGGGACAGGGAGAGACCCAGTACTTC.